What follows is one T cell receptor beta chain and its context. Its antigen is unknown. The record originates from a study of beta chain features in type 1 diabetes. Overall study context: Examination spanned around 110,000,000 sorted cells from all samples.

Study-level results: Across all four CD4+ subsets, people with type 1 diabetes showed modestly shorter TCRB CDR3s.

Blood was drawn once from each donor into heparinised tubes. The draws averaged around 0.12 L. Each of the sorted populations had a purity greater than 95%. Every isolated RNA sample was fully reverse transcribed, so sequencing captured expressed TCRB transcripts. Each sample of naive, central memory or regulatory T cells had, on average, roughly 3.4 million reads. Sequenced by immunoSEQ multiplex PCR; TCRdb stores in-frame clones only, minus some. Here the sample spans about 400,000 clones, over 9.5% being singletons. This CDR3 contains 13 residues. V lost 10 bases and J 4 bases, leaving 15 bases between the germline ends. The germline CDR1 and CDR2 sequences are SNHLY and FYNNEI.

This receptor was taken from a woman aged 18 to 35 with type 1 diabetes. Sample: naive CD4+ T cells from blood. The V gene is TRBV2, the J gene TRBJ2-3; the D gene is possibly TRBD2 (7 bases). Written as DNA, the CDR3 is TGTGCCACTACCTGGGGGGGGCCAGATACGCAGTATTTT. Translating it yields CATTWGGPDTQYF.